This T cell receptor beta chain is from a study of shared clonotypes between healthy human individuals. The germline V gene has CDR1 LGHNA and CDR2 YNFKEQ. V was pared by 0 bases and J by 6 bases, with 9 bases between. The CDR3 covers 14 residues. Here immunoSEQ multiplex PCR was the method, and the copy in TCRdb shows in-frame clones only, minus some. The data hold about 990,000 clones, with around three quarters observed a single time. Input material: memory CD4+ T cells from PBMCs. Noted subset: CD45RA-negative fraction. The receptor was isolated from a man between 18 and 35 years old in good health. Some clones in this sample may be carry-over from other donors' samples. This chain connects TRBV4-2 to TRBJ2-1; possibly TRBD1 or TRBD2 for D (5 bases each). CDR3 in amino acids: CASSQDRGFNEQFF. In DNA form, the CDR3 reads TGTGCCAGCAGCCAAGATCGGGGCTTCAATGAGCAGTTCTTC.